One and the same sample provided the 19 T cell receptor beta chains below, sequenced in a study of blood T cells in healthy people across ages. Primed by a sample-barcoded 5' primer and a J-beta primer mix, a second PCR proceeded for 7 to 11 cycles. TCRdb passed the 5' RACE reads through MiXCR, listing each CDR3 protein once. The sample carries more than 1.4 million distinct CDR3 sequences, approximately 40% recorded once. The sequencing input was blood. Source of these receptors: a woman between 18 and 30 years old in good health.

This clonotype occurred a few times. This chain joins TRBV5-5 and TRBJ2-2; D gene ambiguous. Germline CDR1 is SGHKS and CDR2 is YYEKEE (reference sequence). V lost 0 bases and J lost 0, with 12 bases in between. The length of the CDR3 is 17 residues. CDR3 protein: CASSLAPLFANTGELFF. CDR3 nucleotides: TGTGCCAGCAGCTTGGCCCCTCTCTTCGCGAACACCGGGGAGCTGTTTTTT.

This clonotype occurred a few times. This chain connects TRBV20-1 to TRBJ2-7, with D tentatively TRBD1 or TRBD2 (5 bases each). CDR3 length equals 14 residues. With 5 bases removed from V and 2 bases from J, the gap between germline ends came to 16 bases. CDR1 is DFQATT, CDR2 SNEGSKA, per germline (reference sequence). CDR3 DNA: TGCAGTGCTTACAATGATGGGGGACCCTACGAGCAGTACTTC. This codes for CSAYNDGGPYEQYF.

The chain joins TRBV20-1 to TRBJ2-4, with TRBD2 matching over 12 bases. This CDR3 comprises 17 residues. Trimming took 4 bases from V and 3 from J; bases not matched to a gene: 10. Germline loops: CDR1 DFQATT, CDR2 SNEGSKA (reference sequence). The CDR3 protein is CSATQGLAGGHKNIQYF. The DNA of the CDR3 is TGCAGTGCTACACAAGGGCTAGCGGGGGGGCACAAAAACATTCAGTACTTC.

The chain carries TRBV27 and TRBJ2-3, with 10 bases fitting TRBD1. From germline, CDR1 is MNHEY and CDR2 SMNVEV (reference sequence). This CDR3 is built from 16 residues. J was trimmed by 1 base and V by 3 bases; bases with no gene match: 4. In DNA form, the CDR3 reads TGTGCCAGCAGTTTGGGACAGGGGCTAGGCACAGATACGCAGTATTTT. Protein product: CASSLGQGLGTDTQYF.

This clonotype has a handful of counts. The V and J genes are TRBV7-3 and TRBJ2-7; D gene ambiguous. CDR3 length: 13 amino acids. In germline, CDR1 is SGHTA, CDR2 FQGTGA. V was trimmed by 4 bases and J by 9 bases, leaving 16 bases between them. The CDR3 DNA reads TGTGCCAGCAGCTCCCGCCCAAGGGAAGGGCAGTACTTC. Its protein is CASSSRPREGQYF.

V usage is TRBV27 and J usage is TRBJ1-2, with no clear D. This CDR3 comprises 12 residues. V shed 10 bases and J shed 0 bases, with 9 bases lying between them. The germline gives CDR1 MNHEY, CDR2 SMNVEV (reference sequence). CDR3 coding DNA: TGTGCCACCGGGCAGACTAACTATGGCTACACCTTC. Protein: CATGQTNYGYTF.

There are a few counts of this clonotype. V gene TRBV7-2 combines with J gene TRBJ1-1; D might be TRBD1 (5 bases). V shed 1 base and J shed 5 bases, with 14 bases lying between them. Germline V gene data show CDR1 as SGHTA and CDR2 as FQGNSA. This CDR3 is built from 15 residues. DNA for the CDR3: TGTGCCAGCAGCTTAGTTGTCGGGGGTGGGACTGAAGCTTTCTTT. The encoded protein is CASSLVVGGGTEAFF.

About this clonotype itself: One end of the junction does not line up with germline, which may come from a read error. J is TRBJ2-1 and V is TRBV5-5; 12 bases are a match to TRBD2. The J call may be incorrect, as the DNA end agrees better with TRBJ2-7. The V gene's germline CDR1 is SGHKS and CDR2 YYEKEE (reference sequence). CDR3 length: 21 residues. This CDR3 is CVSSLALTSGGTPVRYNEQYF. DNA for the CDR3: TGTGTCAGCAGCTTGGCCCTGACTAGCGGGGGAACCCCCGTGAGATACAATGAGCAGTACTTC.

The chain carries TRBV20-1 and TRBJ1-6, with 7 bases identical to TRBD1. This CDR3 has 14 residues. The V segment lost 0 bases and the J segment 12 bases; nucleotides outside the gene matches: 8. Germline V gene data show CDR1 as DFQATT and CDR2 as SNEGSKA (reference sequence). The CDR3 spells CSAREESQGLPLHF. DNA for the CDR3: TGCAGTGCTAGAGAGGAATCACAGGGGTTACCCCTCCACTTT.

This clonotype has just a few counts. The V gene is TRBV21-1, the J gene TRBJ2-1; no check of the table's D call, TRBD2, against the DNA was made. TRBV21-1 counts as a pseudogene. CDR3 length: 16 amino acids. The CDR3 region has the DNA TGTGCCAGCAGCAAGGGTCGGCTAGCGGGGGATAATGAGCAGTTCTTC. Amino acids: CASSKGRLAGDNEQFF.

The genes are TRBV4-2 and TRBJ2-5, with 10 positions matching TRBD2. The ends lost 0 bases at V and 1 base at J; junction bases unmatched: 8. The CDR3 length is 18 residues. CDR1 LGHNA and CDR2 YNFKEQ come from the germline V gene. The CDR3 DNA is TGTGCCAGCAGCCAAGAACGCGGTGCTAGCGGGAGCCAAGAGACCCAGTACTTC. As protein: CASSQERGASGSQETQYF.

CDR3 nucleotides: TGTGCCATCAGAGGAACCCCTGAGGAGACCCAGTACTTC. Its protein product is CAIRGTPEETQYF. The chain links TRBV10-3 to TRBJ2-5; D unclear. Germline V gene data show CDR1 as ENHRY and CDR2 as SYGVKD. V was cut by 6 bases and J by 5 bases, with 13 bases left in between. The CDR3 is made up of 13 amino acids.

This clonotype was recorded a few times. The V gene is TRBV28, the J gene TRBJ2-5; 9 nucleotides agree with TRBD2. This CDR3 is 19 amino acids long. In germline, CDR1 is MDHEN, CDR2 SYDVKM. V was pared by 1 base and J by 2 bases, with 14 bases of the junction left unmatched. CDR3 sequence (DNA): TGTGCCAGCAGTTTATCTAGCGGGGAAACCTCGGATGAACAAGAGACCCAGTACTTC. The encoded protein is CASSLSSGETSDEQETQYF.

This clonotype has a count of ten or more. The chain carries TRBV7-2 and TRBJ2-3; D unclear. V was pared by 4 bases and J by 2 bases, with 7 bases between. The length of the CDR3 is 13 residues. Germline values: CDR1 SGHTA, CDR2 FQGNSA. CDR3 coding DNA: TGTGCCAGCAGCTCCGATAACACAGATACGCAGTATTTT. This translates into CASSSDNTDTQYF. The complete variable domain, with remaining parts taken from reference TRBV7-2 and TRBJ2-3, reads GAGVSQSPSNKVTEKGKDVELRCDPISGHTALYWYRQSLGQGLEFLIYFQGNSAPDKSGLPSDRFSAERTGGSVSTLTIQRTQQEDSAVYLCASSSDNTDTQYFGPGTRLTVL.

This clonotype has just a few counts. The V gene is TRBV7-3, the J gene TRBJ1-2; D perhaps matches TRBD1 (5 bases). This CDR3 comprises 13 residues. The ends were cut back, 5 bases at V and 6 bases at J, with 13 bases in the middle. Germline V gives CDR1 SGHTA, CDR2 FQGTGA. CDR3 protein: CASSPRGADGYTF. As DNA, the CDR3 is TGTGCCAGCAGCCCCCGCGGGGCAGATGGCTACACCTTC.

The V call is TRBV28, the J call TRBJ1-1, with no clear D. CDR1 and CDR2 from the germline V gene are MDHEN and SYDVKM. This CDR3 has 13 residues. Trimming cost V 5 bases and J 5 bases, with 12 bases left between them. The CDR3 sequence is CASSTVFNTEAFF. The CDR3 nucleotides are TGTGCCAGCAGTACGGTCTTCAATACTGAAGCTTTCTTT.

This chain links TRBV3-1 with TRBJ2-5; D may be TRBD2 (6 bases). The ends were cut back, 5 bases at V and 3 bases at J, with 13 bases in the middle. The CDR3 contains 14 residues. The germline CDR1 and CDR2 sequences are LGHDT and YNNKEL (reference sequence). CDR3 in DNA: TGTGCCAGCAGCTACCGGGAGATCGAAGAGACCCAGTACTTC. Encoded protein: CASSYREIEETQYF.

V is TRBV20-1 and J is TRBJ1-2; no firm D call. Per the germline V gene, CDR1 is DFQATT and CDR2 is SNEGSKA (reference sequence). V was shortened by 1 base and J by 5 bases, with 11 bases between the two germline ends. There are 13 residues in the CDR3. CDR3 protein: CSARVVGEYGYTF. Written as DNA, the CDR3 is TGCAGTGCTAGAGTAGTTGGGGAGTATGGCTACACCTTC.

The sample holds a few counts of this clonotype. The chain is built from TRBV20-1 and TRBJ1-1; D call uncertain. Between the trimmed V and J ends, which lost 6 bases and 3 bases, there was a span of 8 bases. Per germline, CDR1 DFQATT and CDR2 SNEGSKA (reference sequence). CDR3 length equals 11 residues. The CDR3 DNA reads TGCAGTGCGAGCAAGGACACTGAAGCTTTCTTT. It translates to CSASKDTEAFF.